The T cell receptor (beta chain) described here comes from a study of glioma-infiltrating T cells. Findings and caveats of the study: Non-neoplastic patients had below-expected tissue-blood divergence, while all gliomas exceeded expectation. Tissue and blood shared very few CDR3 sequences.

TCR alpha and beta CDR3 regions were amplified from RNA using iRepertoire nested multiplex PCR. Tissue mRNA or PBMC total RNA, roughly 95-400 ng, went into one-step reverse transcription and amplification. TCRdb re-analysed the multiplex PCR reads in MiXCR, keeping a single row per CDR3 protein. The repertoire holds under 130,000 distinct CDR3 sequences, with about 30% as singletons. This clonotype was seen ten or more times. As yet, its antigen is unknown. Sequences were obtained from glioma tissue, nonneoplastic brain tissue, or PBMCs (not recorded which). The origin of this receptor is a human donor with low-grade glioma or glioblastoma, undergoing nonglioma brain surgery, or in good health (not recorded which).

The CDR3 here is CASRGRGTGLYNEQFF. In DNA, the CDR3 is TGTGCCAGCAGGGGCCGGGGGACAGGGCTCTACAATGAGCAGTTCTTC. The chain joins TRBV27 to TRBJ2-1; 9 bases fit TRBD1. V gave up 6 bases and J gave up 3 bases; unmatched junction bases: 9. The germline V gene has CDR1 MNHEY and CDR2 SMNVEV (reference sequence). The CDR3 length is 16 residues.